These 21 T cell receptor beta chains were sequenced from one sample in a study of tumour-infiltrating T cells in Burkitt lymphoma (TCRdb year 2020). Library construction relied on the immunoSEQ multiplex PCR assay. Not all clones reach the TCRdb copy of this immuneACCESS table, which keeps in-frame sequences only. Checked studies attribute under half of the gap to unresolved V genes and leave the rest unexplained. The sample yields 5,000 to 6,000 clones; 8% to 10% were counted once. The ten largest make up around 2.2% of the sample. Sequencing used tumor tissue. These receptors were taken from a human donor with diffuse large B-cell lymphoma.

J is TRBJ1-3 and V is TRBV19; D unclear. CDR3 length: 15 amino acids. The germline gives CDR1 LNHDA, CDR2 SQIVND (reference sequence). With 2 bases removed from V and 1 base from J, the gap between germline ends came to 9 bases. The CDR3 DNA reads as TGTGCCAGTAGTATAACAAGTGATTCTGGAAACACCATATATTTT. Translating gives CASSITSDSGNTIYF.

This clone was detected only a few times. This chain joins TRBV18 and TRBJ2-5; D is unresolved. The ends were cut back, 3 bases at V and 0 bases at J, with 14 bases in the middle. The V gene's germline CDR1 is KGHSH and CDR2 LQKENI. The CDR3 totals 16 residues. The CDR3 sequence is CASSPSRPKYQETQYF. CDR3 nucleotides: TGTGCCAGCTCACCCTCCAGACCGAAGTACCAAGAGACCCAGTACTTC.

In this sample, this clone turned up a few times. The chain combines TRBV6-1 with TRBJ2-7; possibly TRBD2 for D (6 bases). The CDR3 extends over 14 amino acids. The germline V gene encodes CDR1 MNHNS and CDR2 SASEGT. V lost 5 bases and J 2 bases, leaving 13 bases between the germline ends. This CDR3 reads CASSFTGEAYEQYF. The CDR3 nucleotides read TGTGCCAGCAGTTTCACCGGGGAGGCCTACGAGCAGTACTTC.

This clone appeared a few times. This chain links TRBV5-4 with TRBJ1-6, with 7 nucleotides matching TRBD1. The CDR3 has 12 residues. CDR1 and CDR2 (germline): SGHNT, YYREEE (reference sequence). J lost 5 bases, V lost 9 bases, and 2 bases had no gene match. The CDR3 here is CATGQDNSPLHF. In DNA form, the CDR3 reads TGTGCCACTGGACAGGATAATTCACCCCTCCACTTT.

V is TRBV14 and J is TRBJ1-1; weak D call: TRBD1 (6 bases). V was clipped by 5 bases and J by 3 bases, with 13 bases between them. CDR1 and CDR2 (germline): SGHDN, FVKESK. The CDR3 loop spans 14 amino acids. The CDR3 nucleotides read TGTGCCAGCAGCGGCCGAGGGGGATACACTGAAGCTTTCTTT. Amino acid sequence: CASSGRGGYTEAFF.

The V and J genes are TRBV18 and TRBJ2-7; the D is unclear. The CDR3 covers 13 residues. V was trimmed by 1 base and J by 3 bases, leaving 7 bases between them. Germline CDR1 KGHSH, CDR2 LQKENI. This CDR3 is CASSPHPDYEQYF. The CDR3 DNA sequence: TGTGCCAGCTCACCACACCCGGACTACGAGCAGTACTTC.

This clone is a singleton in its sample. The chain employs TRBV7-9 and TRBJ2-3; D unresolved. Germline V gene sequence: CDR1 SEHNR, CDR2 FQNEAQ (reference sequence). This CDR3 comprises 11 residues. V was cut by 2 bases and J by 3 bases, with 0 bases left in between. CDR3 loop: CASSLTDTQYF. The CDR3 DNA sequence: TGTGCCAGCAGCTTAACAGATACGCAGTATTTT.

The sample holds a few counts of this clone. V usage is TRBV4-2 and J usage is TRBJ1-4; 8 bases line up with TRBD1. CDR1 is LGHNA, CDR2 YNFKEQ, per germline. The CDR3 runs 15 residues. The V and J ends lost 3 bases and 8 bases, in that order; junction bases with no gene match: 8. This chain's CDR3 is CASSQADRGEEKLFF. The CDR3 DNA sequence: TGTGCCAGCAGCCAGGCCGACAGGGGAGAAGAAAAACTGTTTTTT.

The chain has TRBV6-1 and TRBJ1-4; the D gene is possibly TRBD1 (6 bases). Trimming took off 7 bases at V and 0 bases at J, with 9 bases between the two ends. This CDR3 spans 14 amino acids. Germline V gives CDR1 MNHNS, CDR2 SASEGT. The CDR3 loop reads CASKEGATNEKLFF. Written as DNA, the CDR3 is TGTGCCAGCAAAGAGGGGGCAACTAATGAAAAACTGTTTTTT.

This clone occurred a few times. This chain uses TRBV28 with TRBJ1-5, with 10 bases fitting TRBD1. Per the germline V gene, CDR1 is MDHEN and CDR2 is SYDVKM. V lost 6 bases and J lost 6; bases outside the gene matches: 2. The CDR3 has 13 residues. CDR3 bases: TGTGCCAGCAGGGGGACAGGGGTTCAGCCCCAGCATTTT. As protein: CASRGTGVQPQHF.

The genes are TRBV30 and TRBJ1-5; 8 positions match TRBD1. V was pared by 2 bases and J by 0 bases, with 15 bases of the junction left unmatched. The CDR3 consists of 19 residues. CDR1 and CDR2 from the germline V gene are GTSNPN and SVGIG (reference sequence). Here the CDR3 DNA reads TGTGCCTGGAGTCCCTCCCCGTTCACAGGGGGATATAGCAATCAGCCCCAGCATTTT. Amino acid sequence: CAWSPSPFTGGYSNQPQHF.

This clone has a handful of counts. CDR3 DNA: TGTGCCAGCAGTTTTCGGTTTGGGGATGAGCAGTTCTTC. Translated, it gives CASSFRFGDEQFF. The V gene is TRBV6-4, the J gene TRBJ2-1, with D hard to call. Germline assignment: CDR1 MRHNA and CDR2 SNTAGT. V lost 5 bases, J lost 8 bases, and 13 bases lay in between. The CDR3 consists of 13 residues.

This clone was observed a few times. The chain links TRBV4-3 to TRBJ2-4; a weak D match, TRBD2 (5 bases). The CDR3 has 15 amino acids. V was trimmed by 1 base and J by 7 bases, leaving 14 bases between them. From germline, CDR1 is LGHNA and CDR2 YSLEER. The CDR3 reads CASSQGYVGGNIQYF. CDR3 coding DNA: TGCGCCAGCAGCCAAGGATATGTCGGCGGGAACATTCAGTACTTC.

This clone was observed a handful of times. V is TRBV4-2 and J is TRBJ1-1; D is perhaps TRBD1 (5 bases). The CDR3 covers 16 residues. The germline V gene has CDR1 LGHNA and CDR2 YNFKEQ. Trimming left V 2 bases short and J 0 bases short, with 13 bases between. Here the CDR3 reads CASSQRTTTLNTEAFF. As DNA, the CDR3 is TGTGCCAGCAGCCAAAGGACAACTACCTTGAACACTGAAGCTTTCTTT.

The V call is TRBV4-2, the J call TRBJ1-1; D unclear. Looked up from germline, CDR1 is LGHNA and CDR2 is YNFKEQ. CDR3 length: 13 amino acids. The ends were cut back, 3 bases at V and 4 bases at J, with 9 bases in the middle. The CDR3 reads CASSHGDPTEAFF. Here the CDR3 DNA reads TGTGCCAGCAGCCATGGTGATCCCACTGAAGCTTTCTTT.

The genes are TRBV7-9 and TRBJ2-1; either TRBD1 or TRBD2 may supply D (5 bases each). Germline loops: CDR1 SEHNR, CDR2 FQNEAQ (reference sequence). The CDR3 sequence is 15 residues long. Trimming took off 0 bases at V and 3 bases at J, with 9 bases between the two ends. DNA of the CDR3: TGTGCCAGCAGCTTAGCGGGGGTGAACTACAATGAGCAGTTCTTC. Translating it yields CASSLAGVNYNEQFF.

The chain combines TRBV27 with TRBJ2-3; no clear D gene. The CDR3 contains 13 residues. Trimming took 0 bases from V and 4 from J, leaving 5 bases between them. CDR1 and CDR2 (germline): MNHEY, SMNVEV (reference sequence). CDR3: CASSLSRPDTQYF. The DNA of the CDR3 is TGTGCCAGCAGTTTATCTCGCCCAGATACGCAGTATTTT.

This clone was seen only a few times. The J gene is TRBJ1-2, the V gene TRBV6-5; tentatively, D is TRBD1 (5 bases). Germline CDR1 and CDR2: MNHEY and SVGAGI. CDR3 size: 13 residues. The ends were cut back, 5 bases at V and 4 bases at J, with 11 bases in the middle. This CDR3 is CASSRPGRYGYTF. CDR3 in DNA: TGTGCCAGCAGTCGCCCGGGACGCTATGGCTACACCTTC.

V is TRBV19 and J is TRBJ1-1, with 8 bases aligning to TRBD1. The germline CDR1 and CDR2 sequences are LNHDA and SQIVND (reference sequence). Unmatched junction bases numbered 8, after V lost 5 bases and J lost 6 bases. This CDR3 is 14 amino acids long. Written as DNA, the CDR3 is TGTGCCAGTAGTCTAGGACAGGGATCCCCTGAAGCTTTCTTT. Its protein product is CASSLGQGSPEAFF.

This clone showed up just a few times. This sample also contains other DNA sequences that code for the same CDR3. The V and J genes are TRBV6-6 and TRBJ2-3; D call uncertain. This CDR3 spans 14 amino acids. The germline CDR1 and CDR2 sequences are MNHNY and SVGAGI (reference sequence). Trimming stripped 2 bases from V and 2 bases from J, with 8 bases between. The CDR3 region is CASSYGQNTDTQYF. CDR3 DNA sequence: TGTGCCAGCAGTTACGGGCAGAACACAGATACGCAGTATTTT.

This sequence joins TRBV30 and TRBJ1-5; the D gene is possibly TRBD1 (5 bases). CDR1 and CDR2 from the germline V gene are GTSNPN and SVGIG (reference sequence). V lost 4 bases and J 2 bases, leaving 15 bases between the germline ends. The CDR3 extends over 15 amino acids. For the CDR3, the DNA is TGTGCCTGGATGGGTCAGGGATCGGGCAATCAGCCCCAGCATTTT. Protein product: CAWMGQGSGNQPQHF.